One sample yielded the 32 T cell receptor beta chains listed below, sequenced in a study of shared clonotypes between healthy human individuals. Method: immunoSEQ multiplex PCR; TCRdb's copy keeps in-frame clones and lacks some. In the table there are approximately 2.5 million clones, around nine tenths of which are singletons. Specimen: naive CD4+ T cells sorted from blood. Subset here: CD45RA+ positively selected. These receptors originate from a man aged 18 to 29 in good health.

This clone came up once. This chain connects TRBV5-1 to TRBJ1-2, with no clear D. V lost 0 bases to trimming and J lost 4 bases, with 10 bases between them. Germline lookup yields CDR1 SGHRS and CDR2 YFSETQ. This CDR3 has 14 residues. The CDR3 nucleotides are TGCGCCAGCAGCTTGGGGCAGCTTTTCTATGGCTACACCTTC. As protein: CASSLGQLFYGYTF.

The chain recombines TRBV2 with TRBJ2-3; 14 positions agree with TRBD2. The J segment lost 6 bases and the V segment lost 4 bases, leaving 15 bases of the junction unmatched. Germline CDR1 is SNHLY and CDR2 is FYNNEI. The CDR3 consists of 19 residues. The CDR3 nucleotides read TGTGCCAGCAGTGGGACTAGCGGGAGGTTGTGGGTTGAGTTGGATACGCAGTATTTT. It is translated as CASSGTSGRLWVELDTQYF.

This chain uses TRBV19 with TRBJ1-1; D is uncertain. The CDR3 consists of 14 residues. Looked up from germline, CDR1 is LNHDA and CDR2 is SQIVND (reference sequence). V lost 0 bases and J lost 3, with 8 bases in between. CDR3 amino acids: CASSIEGAYTEAFF. The CDR3 DNA reads as TGTGCCAGTAGTATAGAAGGAGCGTACACTGAAGCTTTCTTT. Full variable domain (rest looked up from reference TRBV19 and TRBJ1-1): DGGITQSPKYLFRKEGQNVTLSCEQNLNHDAMYWYRQDPGQGLRLIYYSQIVNDFQKGDIAEGYSVSREKKESFPLTVTSAQKNPTAFYLCASSIEGAYTEAFFGQGTRLTVV.

This sequence joins TRBV28 and TRBJ1-4; D gene ambiguous. The CDR3 spans 14 residues. Germline CDR1 reads MDHEN; CDR2 reads SYDVKM. Trimming took off 3 bases at V and 3 bases at J, with 8 bases between the two ends. CDR3 protein: CASSLGPPNEKLFF. The CDR3 DNA follows: TGTGCCAGCAGTTTGGGTCCTCCTAATGAAAAACTGTTTTTT.

This chain uses TRBV2 with TRBJ2-7, with TRBD1 matching over 10 bases. V lost 2 bases and J lost 3; bases outside the gene matches: 4. Germline V gene data show CDR1 as SNHLY and CDR2 as FYNNEI. This CDR3 is 15 amino acids long. The CDR3 region has the DNA TGTGCCAGCAGTGAACGGGGGACAGGGGTCTACGAGCAGTACTTC. This gives the protein CASSERGTGVYEQYF.

Only one count was recorded for this clone. This sequence joins TRBV5-4 and TRBJ2-3; 13 bases map to TRBD2. The CDR3 is made up of 18 amino acids. Germline CDR1 reads SGHNT; CDR2 reads YYREEE (reference sequence). V gave up 5 bases and J gave up 0 bases; unmatched junction bases: 9. CDR3 residues: CASRRWGLAGSSTDTQYF. The CDR3 bases are TGTGCCAGCAGGCGTTGGGGACTAGCGGGGTCGAGCACAGATACGCAGTATTTT.

This clone was observed a single time. The chain recombines TRBV6-6 with TRBJ1-1, with D perhaps matching TRBD1 (6 bases). CDR3 size: 14 residues. Germline V gene sequence: CDR1 MNHNY, CDR2 SVGAGI (reference sequence). V lost 4 bases and J 0 bases, leaving 9 bases between the germline ends. The CDR3 nucleotides read TGTGCCAGCAGTTTCGGGACAATGAACACTGAAGCTTTCTTT. Its protein product is CASSFGTMNTEAFF.

This clone was picked up a small number of times. This same CDR3 is encoded by further DNA sequences in the sample. The chain has TRBV18 and TRBJ2-2; TRBD1 or TRBD2 may be the D gene (5 bases each). V lost 3 bases, J lost 4 bases, and 9 bases lay in between. Germline V lookup: CDR1 KGHSH, CDR2 LQKENI. The CDR3 totals 14 residues. CDR3 protein: CASSPPGTTGELFF. As DNA, the CDR3 is TGTGCCAGCTCACCGCCAGGGACCACCGGGGAGCTGTTTTTT.

The chain joins TRBV9 to TRBJ2-3, with TRBD2 matching 13 bases. V shed 0 bases and J 1 base; nucleotides not matched to a gene: 8. CDR1 is SGDLS and CDR2 is YYNGEE in the germline V gene. CDR3 length equals 19 residues. The CDR3 reads CASSVGPGLAGTGTDTQYF. Written as DNA, the CDR3 is TGTGCCAGCAGCGTAGGTCCGGGACTAGCGGGAACGGGCACAGATACGCAGTATTTT.

For the CDR3, the DNA is TGTGCCTGGTACACGAGAGCGGGAGTTGTCAATGAGCAGTTCTTC. Amino acid sequence: CAWYTRAGVVNEQFF. The chain combines TRBV30 with TRBJ2-1; 8 bases fit TRBD2. After removal of 5 bases from V and 6 bases from J, the junction contained 12 bases not matched to a gene. Germline V gene sequence: CDR1 GTSNPN, CDR2 SVGIG (reference sequence). The CDR3 extends over 15 amino acids. Variable domain in full (rest from reference TRBV30 and TRBJ2-1): SQTIHQWPATLVQPVGSPLSLECTVEGTSNPNLYWYRQAAGRGLQLLFYSVGIGQISSEVPQNLSASRPQDRQFILSSKKLLLSDSGFYLCAWYTRAGVVNEQFFGPGTRLTVL.

A single count supports this clone. The V and J genes are TRBV6-5 and TRBJ1-3; possibly TRBD1 for D (6 bases). Germline CDR1 reads MNHEY; CDR2 reads SVGAGI. This CDR3 region has 15 residues. V lost 6 bases to trimming and J lost 2 bases, with 14 bases between them. DNA of the CDR3: TGTGCCAGCAGACAGGGAAGGGGTCCTGGAAACACCATATATTTT. Amino acid sequence: CASRQGRGPGNTIYF.

The rearrangement joins TRBV5-1 to TRBJ2-1; 7 nucleotides agree with TRBD2. Germline CDR1 and CDR2: SGHRS and YFSETQ. The trim removed 4 bases at V and 2 bases at J, leaving 12 bases unmatched. The CDR3 is made up of 17 amino acids. The chain's CDR3 is CASSLTRSGDPYNEQFF. The DNA of the CDR3 is TGCGCCAGCAGCCTAACCCGAAGCGGGGACCCCTACAATGAGCAGTTCTTC.

As for this clone: The sample carries other DNA sequences with the same CDR3. The gene calls are TRBV5-4 and TRBJ1-1; D uncertain. This CDR3 is 11 amino acids long. V was shortened by 4 bases and J by 2 bases, with 3 bases between the two germline ends. Germline V lookup: CDR1 SGHNT, CDR2 YYREEE (reference sequence). Here the CDR3 DNA reads TGTGCCAGCAGCCTTAACACTGAAGCTTTCTTT. Amino acids: CASSLNTEAFF.

With respect to this clone: One end of the junction does not line up with germline, which may come from a read error. The chain has TRBV4-3 and TRBJ2-1, with D possibly TRBD2 on 6 matching bases. This CDR3 region has 17 residues. Germline values: CDR1 LGHNA, CDR2 YSLEER. The CDR3 sequence is CASSQDTLALSCNEQFF. CDR3 coding DNA: TGCGCCAGCAGCCAAGATACACTAGCCCTCTCCTGCAATGAGCAGTTCTTC.

The chain joins TRBV2 to TRBJ1-6; D uncertain. Germline V gene sequence: CDR1 SNHLY, CDR2 FYNNEI. V was trimmed by 2 bases and J by 0 bases, leaving 5 bases between them. This CDR3 contains 15 residues. In DNA, the CDR3 is TGTGCCAGCAGTGAAATGGGCTCCTATAATTCACCCCTCCACTTT. It yields the protein CASSEMGSYNSPLHF.

V gene TRBV14 combines with J gene TRBJ2-7, with 7 bases aligning to TRBD2. The CDR3 spans 12 residues. The junction had 5 bases not matched to a gene; V was cut back by 3 bases and J by 9 bases. Germline V lookup: CDR1 SGHDN, CDR2 FVKESK. CDR3 residues: CASSQYRGVQYF. As DNA, the CDR3 is TGTGCCAGCAGCCAGTACCGGGGGGTGCAGTACTTC.

V gene TRBV7-2 combines with J gene TRBJ1-2, with D possibly being TRBD1 (6 bases). V was shortened by 1 base and J by 3 bases, with 12 bases between the two germline ends. The germline V gene encodes CDR1 SGHTA and CDR2 FQGNSA. The CDR3 runs to 15 residues. CDR3 in amino acids: CASSLGTVVDYGYTF. The CDR3 nucleotides read TGTGCCAGCAGCTTAGGGACAGTAGTAGACTATGGCTACACCTTC.

The J gene is TRBJ1-6, the V gene TRBV6-6; a weak D match, TRBD1 (5 bases). There are 12 residues in the CDR3. The V and J ends lost 8 bases and 12 bases respectively, with 14 bases between them. Germline CDR1 and CDR2: MNHNY and SVGAGI (reference sequence). The CDR3 is CASSNPGGPLHF. DNA of the CDR3: TGTGCCAGCTCTAATCCGGGGGGACCCCTCCACTTT.

The chain couples TRBV5-8 to TRBJ2-1; D is unresolved. The V end was cut by 1 base, the J end by 4 bases, with 9 bases between. Per the germline V gene, CDR1 is SGHTS and CDR2 is YDEGEE. CDR3 length equals 14 residues. CDR3 bases: TGTGCCAGCAGCTTGCTTCTGGGGTACAATGAGCAGTTCTTC. Translating it yields CASSLLLGYNEQFF.

The gene calls are TRBV7-2 and TRBJ2-7, with a tentative D call TRBD2 (5 bases). The CDR3 loop spans 12 amino acids. Germline lookup yields CDR1 SGHTA and CDR2 FQGNSA. Trimming removed 5 bases at V and 6 bases at J, with 11 bases between. The CDR3 is CASSQDRGEQYF. CDR3 nucleotide sequence: TGTGCCAGCAGCCAAGACCGGGGCGAGCAGTACTTC.

V usage is TRBV30 and J usage is TRBJ2-7; 7 bases align to TRBD1. CDR1 is GTSNPN and CDR2 is SVGIG in the germline V gene (reference sequence). J was trimmed by 2 bases and V by 3 bases; bases with no gene match: 1. This CDR3 has 12 amino acids. The CDR3 region has the DNA TGTGCCTGGAGGGGACAGACCTACGAGCAGTACTTC. Encoded protein: CAWRGQTYEQYF.

The chain carries TRBV15 and TRBJ2-7; D is perhaps TRBD1 (5 bases). The CDR3 sequence is 14 residues long. Trimming pared 1 base from V and 7 bases from J, leaving 14 bases between. The germline gives CDR1 LNHNV, CDR2 YYDKDF (reference sequence). CDR3 amino acids: CATSRVLGAWEQYF. The CDR3 DNA reads TGTGCCACCAGCAGAGTTTTAGGGGCGTGGGAGCAGTACTTC.

V gene TRBV6-6 combines with J gene TRBJ2-7, with D tentatively TRBD1 (5 bases). Germline CDR1 is MNHNY and CDR2 is SVGAGI (reference sequence). This CDR3 is built from 15 residues. The germline V and J ends were trimmed by 2 bases and 1 base, with 12 bases remaining between them. CDR3: CASSYGQGPSYEQYF. CDR3 DNA: TGTGCCAGCAGTTACGGGCAGGGCCCTTCCTACGAGCAGTACTTC.

Here the CDR3 reads CASSPPGSRSTDTQYF. The CDR3 nucleotides are TGTGCCAGCAGCCCCCCCGGGTCTCGGAGCACAGATACGCAGTATTTT. The chain couples TRBV7-9 to TRBJ2-3; D is unclear. The CDR3 spans 16 residues. Germline values: CDR1 SEHNR, CDR2 FQNEAQ (reference sequence). The ends were cut back, 5 bases at V and 0 bases at J, with 15 bases in the middle.

On this clone itself: Other DNA sequences in the sample encode the same CDR3. This chain uses TRBV7-9 with TRBJ2-1; 8 nucleotides match TRBD2. This CDR3 spans 16 amino acids. Germline loops: CDR1 SEHNR, CDR2 FQNEAQ (reference sequence). Trimming removed 5 bases from V and 3 bases from J; junction bases left unmatched: 9. Written as DNA, the CDR3 is TGTGCCAGCAGCCCCAGAGCGGGAGTTCTCTACAATGAGCAGTTCTTC. This gives the protein CASSPRAGVLYNEQFF.

The rearrangement uses TRBV4-1 and TRBJ2-3; TRBD2 matches 7 bases. The trim removed 1 base at V and 1 base at J, leaving 5 bases unmatched. CDR3 length: 16 amino acids. The germline CDR1 and CDR2 sequences are MGHRA and YSYEKL. CDR3 DNA: TGCGCCAGCAGCCAAGGCGGGGGATTGGGCACAGATACGCAGTATTTT. Amino acid sequence: CASSQGGGLGTDTQYF.

The chain is built from TRBV4-1 and TRBJ2-1; D uncertain. The CDR3 is 15 amino acids. Germline loops: CDR1 MGHRA, CDR2 YSYEKL. Trimming shortened V by 1 base and J by 6 bases, and 13 bases separated the two germline ends. CDR3: CASSQGQVVRNEQFF. DNA of the CDR3: TGCGCCAGCAGCCAAGGTCAGGTGGTCCGCAATGAGCAGTTCTTC.

The chain employs TRBV7-2 and TRBJ1-3; TRBD1 matches 8 bases. This CDR3 has 14 amino acids. V gave up 6 bases and J gave up 4 bases; unmatched junction bases: 5. Germline V gives CDR1 SGHTA, CDR2 FQGNSA. The CDR3 DNA sequence: TGTGCCAGCAGTAGACAGGGGCAAGGAAACACCATATATTTT. Translated, it gives CASSRQGQGNTIYF.

This chain uses TRBV6-1 with TRBJ1-2; D may be TRBD1 (5 bases). Germline V gene sequence: CDR1 MNHNS, CDR2 SASEGT. CDR3 size: 14 residues. V dropped 4 bases and J dropped 6 bases, with 15 bases sitting between them. The CDR3 spells CASSVWGELHGYTF. CDR3 coding DNA: TGTGCCAGCAGTGTTTGGGGGGAGCTGCATGGCTACACCTTC.

This chain connects TRBV15 to TRBJ2-5; either TRBD1 or TRBD2 may fit D (5 bases each). Trimming stripped 5 bases from V and 7 bases from J, with 23 bases between. Germline V CDR1 and CDR2: LNHNV, YYDKDF (reference sequence). The CDR3 is 16 amino acids. The CDR3 DNA reads as TGTGCCACCAGCCCCCGGGACGCCGTCCCAGGAGGGACCCAGTACTTC. It codes for CATSPRDAVPGGTQYF.

V is TRBV5-6 and J is TRBJ1-5; 9 bases agree with TRBD1. This CDR3 has 14 residues. Looked up from germline, CDR1 is SGHDT and CDR2 is YYEEEE. V lost 5 bases to trimming and J lost 4 bases; unmatched junction nucleotides: 4. The CDR3 bases are TGTGCCAGCAGACTTGGGACAGGGAATCAGCCCCAGCATTTT. This codes for CASRLGTGNQPQHF.

V is TRBV2 and J is TRBJ1-4; no firm D call. This CDR3 contains 14 residues. With 6 bases removed from V and 5 bases from J, the gap between germline ends came to 13 bases. Germline V gene sequence: CDR1 SNHLY, CDR2 FYNNEI. The CDR3 is CASRVQQTNEKLFF. The CDR3 region has the DNA TGTGCCAGCAGGGTGCAACAGACCAATGAAAAACTGTTTTTT.